The 15 T cell receptor beta chains listed next were all sequenced from one sample in a study of identical twins. One entry per CDR3 protein results from TCRdb running MiXCR on the 5' RACE reads. The sample shows about 100,000 distinct CDR3 sequences, 5.9% of them seen only once. Source material: memory T cells sorted from blood. Receptor source: a woman aged 45-65 years in good health.

In this sample, this clonotype turned up many times. The V gene is TRBV27, the J gene TRBJ1-5; the D gene is possibly TRBD1 (6 bases). The CDR3 length is 14 residues. Trimming shortened V by 8 bases and J by 7 bases, and 18 bases separated the two germline ends. Germline V lookup: CDR1 MNHEY, CDR2 SMNVEV (reference sequence). CDR3 nucleotide sequence: TGTGCCAGCCCCAAAGGGGGGGAACAGCAGCCCCAGCATTTT. Its translation: CASPKGGEQQPQHF.

This clonotype was found many times. V gene TRBV7-6 combines with J gene TRBJ2-1; 8 positions match TRBD2. CDR1 is SGHVS and CDR2 is FNYEAQ in the germline V gene. V lost 3 bases to trimming and J lost 4 bases; unmatched junction nucleotides: 5. The CDR3 sequence is 15 residues long. As DNA, the CDR3 is TGTGCCAGCAGCTTGTCGACTAGCGCTTACAATGAGCAGTTCTTC. Translated, it gives CASSLSTSAYNEQFF.

This clonotype was observed many times. The chain has TRBV25-1 and TRBJ2-5; 7 bases are shared with TRBD2. CDR1 and CDR2 (germline): MGHDK, SYGVNS. The CDR3 is made up of 15 amino acids. The trim removed 2 bases at V and 4 bases at J, leaving 7 bases unmatched. CDR3 DNA: TGTGCCAGCAGTGAACCGGGACTAAGGATAGAGACCCAGTACTTC. It specifies CASSEPGLRIETQYF.

As concerns this clonotype: Just one base apart from a much larger clone, this may be a read error. This chain connects TRBV20-1 to TRBJ2-3; D ambiguous. The CDR3 sequence is 12 residues long. Per germline, CDR1 DFQATT and CDR2 SNEGSKA (reference sequence). The CDR3, as DNA: TGCAGTGCTATTATCGGCTCAGATGCGCAGTATTTT. It specifies CSAIIGSDAQYF.

This clonotype came up many times. The rearrangement links TRBV19 to TRBJ2-3; TRBD1 or TRBD2 may be the D gene (5 bases each). The ends were cut back, 6 bases at V and 5 bases at J, with 24 bases in the middle. Germline loops: CDR1 LNHDA, CDR2 SQIVND (reference sequence). This CDR3 has 17 residues. The CDR3 protein is CASRSGRRGRAEDTQYF. The CDR3 DNA is TGTGCCAGTAGGTCGGGTCGACGGGGCCGCGCAGAAGATACGCAGTATTTT. The full variable domain, in which reference TRBV19 and TRBJ2-3 provide the parts outside the CDR3, is DGGITQSPKYLFRKEGQNVTLSCEQNLNHDAMYWYRQDPGQGLRLIYYSQIVNDFQKGDIAEGYSVSREKKESFPLTVTSAQKNPTAFYLCASRSGRRGRAEDTQYFGPGTRLTVL.

In its sample, this clonotype was seen many times. V usage is TRBV3-1 and J usage is TRBJ2-1; D is possibly TRBD2 (6 bases). Germline CDR1 is LGHDT and CDR2 is YNNKEL (reference sequence). This CDR3 is built from 13 residues. Trimming stripped 0 bases from V and 12 bases from J, with 12 bases between. This CDR3 is CASSQEGGPRQFF. The CDR3 nucleotides read TGTGCCAGCAGCCAAGAGGGGGGACCGAGGCAGTTCTTC.

Comments on this clonotype: This may arise from a read error, as a much more abundant clone is one base away. This chain connects TRBV20-1 to TRBJ1-2; 7 nucleotides agree with TRBD1. Germline CDR1 and CDR2: DFQATT and SNEGSKA (reference sequence). The CDR3 is 19 residues long. CDR3 residues: CSAREGDRDLLPSIYGYPF. CDR3 nucleotides: TGCAGTGCTAGAGAGGGCGACAGGGACTTACTTCCTTCCATTTATGGCTACCCCTTC.

This clonotype was seen ten or more times. This rearrangement joins TRBV28 to TRBJ2-7, with 7 bases matching TRBD1. The CDR3 spans 14 residues. V shed 2 bases and J 7 bases; nucleotides not matched to a gene: 8. Per germline, CDR1 MDHEN and CDR2 SYDVKM. In DNA form, the CDR3 reads TGTGCCAGCAGTTTAGGACAGGTCTCCGGGGAGCAGTACTTC. Its protein is CASSLGQVSGEQYF.

This clonotype was recorded many times. The chain has TRBV20-1 and TRBJ2-3; TRBD1 or TRBD2 may be the D gene (5 bases each). This CDR3 has 15 residues. V shed 7 bases and J shed 1 base, with 18 bases lying between them. CDR1 DFQATT and CDR2 SNEGSKA come from the germline V gene (reference sequence). Here the CDR3 DNA reads TGCAGTGTCACGGGGCGACGGATTCGCACAGATACGCAGTATTTT. As protein: CSVTGRRIRTDTQYF.

This clonotype was found many times. The chain couples TRBV9 to TRBJ2-1; 8 nucleotides align to TRBD2. Trimming at V came to 0 bases and at J to 7 bases, leaving 6 bases not matched to a gene. The CDR3 runs 15 residues. Germline V gives CDR1 SGDLS, CDR2 YYNGEE. This chain's CDR3 is CASSVAGGPSNEQFF. DNA of the CDR3: TGTGCCAGCAGCGTAGCGGGAGGGCCCTCGAATGAGCAGTTCTTC.

This clonotype was found many times. Written as DNA, the CDR3 is TGTGCCAGCAGGAGTGGAGCGGGAGGGCCGGGAGAGACCCAGTACTTC. Residues: CASRSGAGGPGETQYF. The chain carries TRBV6-6 and TRBJ2-5; the match to TRBD2 covers 10 bases. Losses at the gene ends were 6 bases for V and 4 bases for J; bases not matched to a gene: 11. CDR1 is MNHNY and CDR2 is SVGAGI in the germline V gene (reference sequence). The CDR3 extends over 16 amino acids.

This clonotype has at least ten counts. The chain is built from TRBV6-5 and TRBJ2-1; 7 bases agree with TRBD2. Per the germline V gene, CDR1 is MNHEY and CDR2 is SVGAGI. This CDR3 has 14 residues. The junction had 2 bases not matched to a gene; V was cut back by 5 bases and J by 1 base. This CDR3 reads CASSRGSSYNEQFF. The CDR3 DNA follows: TGTGCCAGCAGTCGCGGGAGTTCCTACAATGAGCAGTTCTTC.

This rearrangement joins TRBV5-4 to TRBJ1-1, with 7 bases lining up with TRBD1. The trim removed 4 bases at V and 1 base at J, leaving 7 bases unmatched. This CDR3 contains 15 residues. Germline V CDR1 and CDR2: SGHNT, YYREEE (reference sequence). The CDR3 coding sequence is TGTGCCAGCAGCCGTGAGACAGGGACGAACACTGAAGCTTTCTTT. Amino acids: CASSRETGTNTEAFF.

This clonotype was counted at least ten times. The rearrangement joins TRBV6-5 to TRBJ1-3; weak D call: TRBD1 (6 bases). V lost 2 bases, J lost 3 bases, and 11 bases lay in between. Germline lookup yields CDR1 MNHEY and CDR2 SVGAGI. The CDR3 is 15 amino acids. In nucleotides, the CDR3 is TGTGCCAGCAGTTACGTACAGGGAAGTGGAAACACCATATATTTT. Encoded protein: CASSYVQGSGNTIYF.

V usage is TRBV6-1 and J usage is TRBJ2-5, with D possibly being TRBD1 (6 bases). Trimming stripped 3 bases from V and 8 bases from J, with 10 bases between. Germline V lookup: CDR1 MNHNS, CDR2 SASEGT. This CDR3 has 12 amino acids. CDR3 protein: CASSDEGVTQYF. Here the CDR3 DNA reads TGTGCCAGCAGTGATGAGGGGGTAACCCAGTACTTC.